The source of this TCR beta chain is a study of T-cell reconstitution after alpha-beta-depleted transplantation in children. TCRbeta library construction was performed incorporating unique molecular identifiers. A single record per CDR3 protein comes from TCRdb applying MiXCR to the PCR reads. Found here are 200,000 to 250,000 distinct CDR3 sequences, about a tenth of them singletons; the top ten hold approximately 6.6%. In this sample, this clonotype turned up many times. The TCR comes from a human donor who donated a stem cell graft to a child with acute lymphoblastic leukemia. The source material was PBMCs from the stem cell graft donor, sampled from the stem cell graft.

CDR3 residues: CATLDRGKGDEQYF. CDR3 DNA sequence: TGTGCCACCCTAGACAGGGGAAAAGGGGACGAGCAGTACTTC. The chain couples TRBV10-3 to TRBJ2-7; 8 bases map to TRBD1. CDR1 is ENHRY, CDR2 SYGVKD, per germline. V lost 10 bases to trimming and J lost 5 bases; unmatched junction nucleotides: 13. The CDR3 loop spans 14 amino acids.